This TCR beta chain comes out of a study of early T cells in non-severe SARS-CoV-2 infection. Study context: With bulk RNA from unsorted whole blood as input, sequencing yielded unpaired chains.

In this sample, this clonotype turned up many times. Antigen specificity is unknown. The CDR3 totals 15 residues. The germline gives CDR1 SGHAT, CDR2 FQNNGV. V was shortened by 5 bases and J by 6 bases, with 17 bases between the two germline ends. General study results and limits: Anti-spike CD8 responses were favored in VDJdb matching, and private and CD4 specificities were missed.

Attachment of unique molecular identifiers was made to individual cDNA molecules. Each CDR3 protein gets one entry after TCRdb re-called the 5' RACE reads with MiXCR. The repertoire consists of 25,000 to 35,000 distinct CDR3 sequences, with approximately 6% occurring once and the leading ten covering approximately 5%. Sequencing was performed on whole blood. The chain joins TRBV11-2 to TRBJ2-1; no clear D gene. The source is an adult who was a healthcare worker with PCR-confirmed SARS-CoV-2 infection or an uninfected control (not recorded which). CDR3 DNA sequence: TGTGCCAGCAGCCCCGGGTCAGATCCTCGCAATGAGCAGTTCTTC. It translates to CASSPGSDPRNEQFF.